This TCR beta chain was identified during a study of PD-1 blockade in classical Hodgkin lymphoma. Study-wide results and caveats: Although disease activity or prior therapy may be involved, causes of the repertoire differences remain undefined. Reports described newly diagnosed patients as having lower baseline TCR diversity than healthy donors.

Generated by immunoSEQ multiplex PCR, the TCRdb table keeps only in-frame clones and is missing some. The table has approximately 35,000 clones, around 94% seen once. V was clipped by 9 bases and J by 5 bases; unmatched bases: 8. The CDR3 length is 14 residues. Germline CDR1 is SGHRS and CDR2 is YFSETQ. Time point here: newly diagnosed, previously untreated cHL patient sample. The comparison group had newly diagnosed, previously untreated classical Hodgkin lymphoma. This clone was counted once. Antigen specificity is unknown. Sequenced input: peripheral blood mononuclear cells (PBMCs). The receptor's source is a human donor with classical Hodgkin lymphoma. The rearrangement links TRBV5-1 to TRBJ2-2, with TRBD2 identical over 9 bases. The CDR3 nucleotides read TGCGCCACTTACGGCGGGGGGGCAACCGGGGAGCTGTTTTTT. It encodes CATYGGGATGELFF.